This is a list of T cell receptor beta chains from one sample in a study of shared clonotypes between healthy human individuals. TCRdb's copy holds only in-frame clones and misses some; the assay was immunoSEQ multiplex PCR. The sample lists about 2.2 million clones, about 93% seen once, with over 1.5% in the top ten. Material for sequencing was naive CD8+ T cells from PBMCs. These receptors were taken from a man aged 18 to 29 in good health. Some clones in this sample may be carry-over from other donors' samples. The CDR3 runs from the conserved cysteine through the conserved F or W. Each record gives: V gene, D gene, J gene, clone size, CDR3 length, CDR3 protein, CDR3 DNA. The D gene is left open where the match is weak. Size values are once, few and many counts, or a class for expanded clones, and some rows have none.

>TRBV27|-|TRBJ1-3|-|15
CASSAVYRSGNTIYF
TGTGCCAGCAGCGCCGTATATAGGTCGGGTAACACCATATATTTT
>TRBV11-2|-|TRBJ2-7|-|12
CASSLGGLEQYF
TGTGCCAGCAGCTTAGGGGGACTCGAGCAGTACTTC
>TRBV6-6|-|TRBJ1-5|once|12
CASSYANQPQHF
TGTGCCAGCAGTTACGCCAATCAGCCCCAGCATTTT
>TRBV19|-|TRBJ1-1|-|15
CASSPRQDPNTEAFF
TGTGCCAGTAGCCCCAGACAGGACCCGAACACTGAAGCTTTCTTT
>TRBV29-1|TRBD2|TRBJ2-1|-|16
CSVESLAGRPYNEQFF
TGCAGCGTTGAAAGTTTAGCGGGTCGCCCTTACAATGAGCAGTTCTTC
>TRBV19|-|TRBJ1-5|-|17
CASSPPAGRMANQPQHF
TGTGCCAGTAGTCCCCCCGCGGGGCGAATGGCCAATCAGCCCCAGCATTTT
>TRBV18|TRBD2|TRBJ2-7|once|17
CASSPSRASGSSYEQYF
TGTGCCAGCTCACCGTCTAGGGCCAGCGGGAGCTCCTACGAGCAGTACTTC
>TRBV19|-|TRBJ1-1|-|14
CASSIRTFNTEAFF
TGTGCCAGTAGTATTAGGACATTTAACACTGAAGCTTTCTTT
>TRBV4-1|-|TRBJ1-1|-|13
CASSQGISTEAFF
TGCGCCAGCAGCCAAGGTATAAGTACTGAAGCTTTCTTT
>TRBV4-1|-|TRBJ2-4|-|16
CASSQPLRAPQNIQYF
TGCGCCAGCAGCCAGCCTCTCCGGGCCCCTCAAAACATTCAGTACTTC
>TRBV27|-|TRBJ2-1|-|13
CASSLSRGNEQFF
TGTGCCAGCAGTTTATCTCGGGGGAATGAGCAGTTCTTC